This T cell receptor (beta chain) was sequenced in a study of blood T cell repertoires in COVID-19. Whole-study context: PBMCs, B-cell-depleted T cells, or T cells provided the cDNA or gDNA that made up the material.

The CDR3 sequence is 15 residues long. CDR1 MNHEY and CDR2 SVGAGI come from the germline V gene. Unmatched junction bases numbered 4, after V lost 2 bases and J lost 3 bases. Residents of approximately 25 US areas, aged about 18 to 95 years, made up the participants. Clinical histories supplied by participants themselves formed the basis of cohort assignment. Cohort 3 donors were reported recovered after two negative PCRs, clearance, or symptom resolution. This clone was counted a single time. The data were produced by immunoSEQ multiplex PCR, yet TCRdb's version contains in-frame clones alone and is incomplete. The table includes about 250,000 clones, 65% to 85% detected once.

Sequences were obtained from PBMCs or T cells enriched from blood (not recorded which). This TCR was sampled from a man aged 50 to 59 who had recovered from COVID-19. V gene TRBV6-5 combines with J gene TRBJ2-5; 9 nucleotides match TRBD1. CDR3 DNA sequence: TGTGCCAGCAGTTACCGTGGGACAGGGAAAGAGACCCAGTACTTC. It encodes CASSYRGTGKETQYF.